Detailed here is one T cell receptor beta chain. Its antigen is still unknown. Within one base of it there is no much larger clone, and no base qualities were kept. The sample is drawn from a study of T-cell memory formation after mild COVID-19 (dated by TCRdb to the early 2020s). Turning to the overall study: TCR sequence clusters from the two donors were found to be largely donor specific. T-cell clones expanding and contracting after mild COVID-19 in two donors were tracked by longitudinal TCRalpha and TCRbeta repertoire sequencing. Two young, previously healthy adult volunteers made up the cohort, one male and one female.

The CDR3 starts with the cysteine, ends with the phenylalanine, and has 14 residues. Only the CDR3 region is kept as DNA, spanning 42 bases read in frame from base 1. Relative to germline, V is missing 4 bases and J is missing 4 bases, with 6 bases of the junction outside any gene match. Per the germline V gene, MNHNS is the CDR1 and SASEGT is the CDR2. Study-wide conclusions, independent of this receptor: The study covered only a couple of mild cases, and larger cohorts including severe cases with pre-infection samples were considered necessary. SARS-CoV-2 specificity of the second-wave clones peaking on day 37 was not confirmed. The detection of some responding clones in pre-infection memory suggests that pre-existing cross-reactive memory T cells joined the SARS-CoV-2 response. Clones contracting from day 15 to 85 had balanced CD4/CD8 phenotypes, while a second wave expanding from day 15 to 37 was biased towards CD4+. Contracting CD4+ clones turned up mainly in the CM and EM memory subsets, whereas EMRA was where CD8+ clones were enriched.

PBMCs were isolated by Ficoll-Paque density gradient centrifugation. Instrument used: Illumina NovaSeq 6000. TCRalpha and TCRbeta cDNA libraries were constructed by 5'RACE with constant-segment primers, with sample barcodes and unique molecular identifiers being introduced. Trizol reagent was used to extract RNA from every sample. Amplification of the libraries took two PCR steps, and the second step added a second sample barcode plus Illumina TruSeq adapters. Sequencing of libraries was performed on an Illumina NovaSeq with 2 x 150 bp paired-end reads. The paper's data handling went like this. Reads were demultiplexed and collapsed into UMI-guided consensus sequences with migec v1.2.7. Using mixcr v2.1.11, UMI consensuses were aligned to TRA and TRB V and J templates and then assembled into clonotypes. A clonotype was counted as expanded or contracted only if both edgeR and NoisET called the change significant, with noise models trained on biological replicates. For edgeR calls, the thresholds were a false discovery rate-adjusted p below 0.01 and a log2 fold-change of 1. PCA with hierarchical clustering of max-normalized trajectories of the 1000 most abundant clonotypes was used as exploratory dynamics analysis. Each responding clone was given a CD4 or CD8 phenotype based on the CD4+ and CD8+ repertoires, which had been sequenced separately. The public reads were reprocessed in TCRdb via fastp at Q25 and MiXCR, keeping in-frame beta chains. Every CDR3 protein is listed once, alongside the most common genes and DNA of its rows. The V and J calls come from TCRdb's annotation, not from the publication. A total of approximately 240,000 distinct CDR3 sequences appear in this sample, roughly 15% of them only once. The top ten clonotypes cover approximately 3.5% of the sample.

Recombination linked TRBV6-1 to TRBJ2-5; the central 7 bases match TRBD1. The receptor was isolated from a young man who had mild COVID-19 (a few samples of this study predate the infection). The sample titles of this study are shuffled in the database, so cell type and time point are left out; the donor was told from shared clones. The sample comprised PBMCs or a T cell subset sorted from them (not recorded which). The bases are TGTGCCAGCAGTGCAGACAGGGCCCGAGAGACCCAGTACTTC. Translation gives CASSADRARETQYF.